This TCR beta chain was identified in a study of T-cell reconstitution after alpha-beta-depleted transplantation in children. Regarding the study as a whole: Surviving recipient T cells and intrathymic progenitors accounted for some patients' high TCRbeta diversity at day 60. About two months after transplant, alpha-beta T cells reportedly came from several hundred expanded graft clones.

A TCRbeta library incorporating unique molecular identifiers was prepared. TCRdb redid the calling of the PCR reads with MiXCR, one entry per CDR3 protein. The data hold approximately 630,000 distinct CDR3 sequences, with around 13% observed a single time. In its sample, this clonotype was seen many times. As yet, its antigen is unknown. The source is a girl aged 2 to 9 with congenital amegakaryocytic thrombocytopenia, due to receive a stem cell transplant. Here the sequenced sample was PBMCs, taken before TCRalphabeta/CD19-depleted stem cell transplant.

In DNA form, the CDR3 reads TGTGCCACCAGCAGTATATCAGGGGGTGAGCAGTACTTC. Residues: CATSSISGGEQYF. The genes are TRBV15 and TRBJ2-7; 7 bases line up with TRBD1. CDR3 length: 13 residues. Losses at the gene ends were 3 bases for V and 7 bases for J; bases not matched to a gene: 6. Germline V gives CDR1 LNHNV, CDR2 YYDKDF (reference sequence).